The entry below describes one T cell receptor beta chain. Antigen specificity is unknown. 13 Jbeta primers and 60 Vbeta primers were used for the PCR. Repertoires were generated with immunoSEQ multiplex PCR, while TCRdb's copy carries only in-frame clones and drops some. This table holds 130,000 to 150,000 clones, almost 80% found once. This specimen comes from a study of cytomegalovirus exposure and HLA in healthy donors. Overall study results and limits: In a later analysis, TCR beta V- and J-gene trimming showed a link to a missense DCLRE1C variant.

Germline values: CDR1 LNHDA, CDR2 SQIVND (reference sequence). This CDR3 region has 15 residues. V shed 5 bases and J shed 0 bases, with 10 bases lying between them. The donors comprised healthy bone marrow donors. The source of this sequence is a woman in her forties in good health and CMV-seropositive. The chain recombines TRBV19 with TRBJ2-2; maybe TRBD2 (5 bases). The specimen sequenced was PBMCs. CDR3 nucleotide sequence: TGTGCCAGTAGTCTAGCACTCGCGAACACCGGGGAGCTGTTTTTT. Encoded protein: CASSLALANTGELFF.